A selection of T cell receptor beta chains follows, all from one sample in a study of blood T cell repertoires in COVID-19. Sequencing was performed with immunoSEQ multiplex PCR; in TCRdb, only in-frame clones are kept and a portion is missing. Of fewer than 30,000 clones detected, over 75% appear once; the ten largest clones hold more than 20%. Sequencing was performed on peripheral blood. Receptor source: a human donor in a cohort sampled during active COVID-19. Both conserved end residues are trimmed from each CDR3.

TRBJ1-2 | TRBV10-3 | AISELLIYT
TRBJ2-7 | TRBV13 | ASRGTSGLSYEQY
TRBJ1-3 | TRBV7-9 | ASSFSGKGGNTIY
TRBJ2-2 | TRBV7-2 | ASSLGVYRNLGELF
TRBJ1-1 | TRBV15 | ATSIRTGGVTEAF
TRBJ2-7 | TRBV10-3 | AISESQGTYEQY
TRBJ2-7 | TRBV2 | ASSFNRGRVQQY
TRBJ1-3 | TRBV4-3 | ASSQARTGSGNTIY
TRBJ1-2 | TRBV18 | ASSPPVGGHGYT
TRBJ2-3 | TRBV6-5 | ASSYGAVSTDTQY
TRBJ2-2 | TRBV6-2/TRBV6-3 | ASSYAGKGLNTGELF
TRBJ1-5 | TRBV27 | ASSPTSGGTGNQPQH
TRBJ1-2 | TRBV11-3 | ASSLNSRFNYGYT
TRBJ2-7 | TRBV30 | AWSVGAGKDEQY
TRBJ1-1 | TRBV9 | ASSEWTGITEAF
TRBJ2-5 | TRBV7-2 | ASSLASGGARKTQY
TRBJ1-6 | TRBV4-3 | ASSPDRASPLH
TRBJ1-4 | TRBV19 | ASSITNEKLF
TRBJ2-6 | TRBV4-3 | ASSRERGREANVLT
TRBJ2-7 | TRBV12-3/TRBV12-4 | ASRRAGAYEQY
TRBJ1-2 | TRBV4-1 | ASSQGYGRGYGYT
TRBJ2-1 | TRBV7-2 | ASSSSGVEQF
TRBJ2-5 | TRBV2 | ASRFRGGEETQY
TRBJ2-7 | TRBV7-3 | ASSPGQGNEQY
TRBJ1-4 | TRBV5-4 | ASSPGTGVEKLF
TRBJ1-3 | TRBV6-5 | ASSSGQPHSGNTIY
TRBJ2-1 | TRBV7-2 | ASRPTSGVSYNEQF
TRBJ1-2 | TRBV7-6 | ASRGLTSMGYT
TRBJ1-2 | TRBV28 | ASSSIPDRLSGYT
TRBJ2-1 | TRBV7-3 | ASSGSSDYNEQF
TRBJ2-5 | TRBV6-2/TRBV6-3 | ASSYSGSGTFQETQY
TRBJ1-1 | TRBV2 | ASGGHPEAF
TRBJ1-4 | TRBV9 | ASSTDRGQGEKLF
TRBJ1-1 | TRBV12-3/TRBV12-4 | ASSLFRPGEAF
TRBJ2-1 | TRBV16 | ASSLTRSSYNEQF
TRBJ1-1 | TRBV11-2 | ASSPFLRETEAF
TRBJ2-3 | TRBV7-3 | ASSLSDTWDTQY
TRBJ2-7 | TRBV18 | ASSPHPVPEQY
TRBJ1-4 | TRBV27 | ASRSGQYNEKLF
TRBJ1-2 | TRBV4-3 | ASSQDRGWLNGYT
TRBJ1-2 | TRBV27 | ASSLSGRGYGYT
TRBJ2-1 | TRBV27 | ASRVVRDGLEQF
TRBJ2-1 | TRBV4-1 | ASSQDSLGNYNEQF
TRBJ2-7 | TRBV3-1/TRBV3-2 | ASSRGGEQY
TRBJ2-1 | TRBV2 | ASSLTSGGVHEQF
TRBJ2-7 | TRBV5-4 | ASEGSTYEQY
TRBJ2-7 | TRBV23-1 | ASSRPGQGSYEQY
TRBJ2-7 | TRBV7-9 | ASSLGQGRVEQY
TRBJ2-7 | TRBV6-5 | ASSRSWGGEQY
TRBJ1-5 | TRBV2 | ASSAFLGSGGNQPQH
TRBJ2-3 | TRBV4-1 | ASSQDLQSLLSTDTQY
TRBJ2-7 | TRBV20-1 | RGQGGYEQY
TRBJ1-5 | TRBV2 | ASRLTGRGQPQH